This T cell receptor (beta chain) was identified in a study of cytomegalovirus exposure and HLA in healthy donors (dated by TCRdb to about 2017). With respect to the entire study: In an earlier analysis of 587 of the donors, approximately 260 Gb of sequence data and 90 million to 130 million unique TCR beta sequences from roughly 190 million T cells were reported. Approximately 300 gigabases of sequencing data and tens of millions of unique TCR sequences were included in an early release covering about 700 HLA-typed donors. The genetic ancestry cluster associated with self-reported Caucasian donors included around four fifths of the roughly 380 genotyped donors. The study aimed to test whether signatures of past pathogen exposure could be identified by cataloging public T cell receptors. The study profiled the T cell repertoires of approximately 700 subjects by immunosequencing and related them to cytomegalovirus serostatus. In addition to the first cohort of 666 subjects, a separate validation cohort of over 90 different subjects was used. The study combined high-throughput TCR immunosequencing, statistical association of individual TCRs with disease status, and machine learning to predict cytomegalovirus infection status. A later analysis re-examined previously published TCR beta repertoires from roughly 720 donors and added high-resolution HLA genotyping to investigate patterns of TCR occurrence. Rather than drawing on any new phenotypic data, the later analysis identified candidate immune exposures from TCR beta sequences and the way those sequences occurred across donors. In an earlier analysis of 550 to 700 of the donors, high-throughput TCR beta sequencing was used to judge whether each TCR beta V gene segment behaved as functional or pseudogenic. Donor age, sex, ethnicity and CMV serostatus were compiled together with the repertoire data. A later genetic analysis took genome-wide SNP genotypes for 398 of the 666 donors and used that subset as a discovery cohort. Every repertoire in the discovery cohort had been generated on one and the same sequencing platform. HLA typing covered class I and class II loci at four-digit resolution. The number of donors typed differed by locus, with about 620-630 for A, B, C, DRB1 and DQB1, roughly 520 for DQA1, 606 for DPA1, and some 440 for DPB1. Because of strong linkage in the cohort, roughly 5 DR-DQ haplotypes were treated as single units for association and clustering. Among 398 genotyped donors of the cohort, an average of roughly 230,000 unique TCR beta nucleotide sequences was sequenced per donor, of which roughly 17% were non-productive. Overall results and qualifications from the work: For the cohort, immune exposure information was limited to CMV serostatus. Most TCR sequences were observed very rarely across donors, whereas some public TCRs were present in many individuals. In both the original and validation cohorts, the classifier was reported to diagnose cytomegalovirus status with high specificity and sensitivity. According to the authors, the approach could potentially be generalized to other disease states and immunological phenotypes. Because the 87-base-pair reads could not distinguish some IMGT-functional V segments, including TRBV6-2 and TRBV6-3, those segments were excluded. A few of the identified cytomegalovirus-associated TCR beta chains were confirmed in vitro to be specific for cytomegalovirus antigens. Linkage disequilibrium might explain the correlated functional status among segregating V segments, but an unknown experimental factor could not be ruled out. In a later analysis, the rate of TCR association differed among HLA loci, with DRB1 alleles having the most associated TCRs and HLA-C alleles having the fewest. In an earlier analysis of roughly 560 of the donors, most TCR beta V segments were observed in productive rearrangements about 87% or about 30% of the time, broadly matching IMGT annotations. A later analysis associated roughly 17,000 TCR beta sequences with specific HLA alleles at a false discovery rate of 0.05. Roughly uniform sequencing depth across donors was assumed in presence/absence analyses, although this assumption may not hold. A later analysis reported that several top co-occurrence clusters appeared linked to parvovirus B19, influenza, CMV and Epstein-Barr virus. V-gene and J-gene trimming of TCR beta chains was associated with a missense DCLRE1C variant in a later genetic analysis, and the association was replicated in an independent cohort. In this cohort, only TCR beta chains were sequenced, and detectable features were limited by the absence of alpha or paired-chain data. Because counts were too low, around 18 rarely observed V segments, including chromosome 9 orphons, were left out of the earlier analysis of a few hundred of the donors. A further reported finding was that TCR beta sequences accurately predicted the HLA-A and HLA-B alleles for most subjects in the first cohort. Compared with the 666-donor mean, donors in an Asian-associated ancestry cluster had fewer N-insertions in productive TCRs, according to a later genetic analysis. According to a later analysis, most CMV-associated TCR beta chains appeared to be HLA-restricted, and the HLA associations seemed to be driven largely by CMV exposure. Because HLA typing was missing for some donors at each locus, association tests included only the typed subset. A later analysis found that HLA-associated TCR beta chains were more clonally expanded and had lower generation probabilities than equally common non-associated chains. Strong co-occurrence of HLA alleles, especially DR and DQ, made assigning TCR associations to individual alleles difficult. A cluster of highly shared sequence variants was judged likely to be a technical artifact of the sequencing pipeline. A total of 150 or so TCR beta chains were listed by the study as associated with cytomegalovirus.

The library relied on the immunoSEQ multiplex PCR assay. For the multiplex PCR, a mixture combining 60 forward primers for TCR Vbeta segments and 13 reverse primers for TCR Jbeta segments was used. The CDR3 region of rearranged TCR beta genes was amplified from genomic DNA by a multiplex PCR assay. Amplified TCR beta libraries were sequenced as 87-base-pair reads on the Illumina HiSeq System. As for how the authors treated the data: A later analysis counted approximately 84 million unique TCR beta chains across the 670 or so repertoires, and around 9.9 million of these chains were shared by at least two donors. Raw reads were error-corrected and collapsed into unique sequences by a nearest-neighbor algorithm in which closely related sequences were merged to remove PCR and sequencing errors. To assign V, D and J gene segments, CDR3 sequences were aligned to IMGT reference sequences. For a sequence to be retained, a match of at least six nucleotides to both a V gene segment and a J gene segment was required. A rearrangement was called productive if the CDR3 had no stop codons and remained in frame with V and J, and every other rearrangement was called non-productive. CDR3 was defined by IMGT convention, running from the second conserved V-encoded cysteine to the conserved J-encoded phenylalanine. The earlier analysis of 450 to 750 of the donors excluded any sequence lacking an unambiguous match to a single V gene segment. An earlier analysis of just under 600 of the donors called V segments functional above 56.7% productive rearrangements and segregating when the between-donor standard deviation exceeded 5%. To diagnose cytomegalovirus status from the catalog of TCR beta chain sequences, a statistical classification framework was built. In a later analysis, V and J genes were assigned by comparing TCR nucleotide sequences against IMGT/GENE-DB human TR gene sequences. Using the TCRdist pipeline, a later analysis assigned CDR3 sequences along with most-parsimonious VDJ recombination scenarios. In a later analysis, each TCR beta chain was defined by its CDR3 amino acid sequence together with its V-gene family, and reads lacking a unique V-gene family were excluded. As a way to deal with suspected cross-contamination and a sequencing artifact, a later analysis dropped 450 to 700 nucleotide sequences that were highly shared and had low generation probability. A later analysis calculated a clonal expansion index for each public chain from normalized within-repertoire ranks of inferred template counts. A later analysis computed generation probabilities with a VDJ recombination model fitted to out-of-frame rearrangements, and checked the results against IGoR. In a later analysis, TCR-TCR, TCR-HLA and TCR-CMV co-occurrence was scored with hypergeometric tests, and a repertoire-size bias correction was applied to TCR pairs. A later analysis estimated false discovery rates by permuting HLA or CMV assignments 20 times. In a later analysis, co-occurring TCRs were grouped using DBSCAN, and TCRdist sequence similarity was added for clustering within HLA-allele-positive subsets. Repertoires with fewer than 30,000 or more than 120,000 public chains were left out of co-occurrence clustering, as were five repertoires with anomalous nucleotide sharing. Entries here come from immuneACCESS through TCRdb and include only in-frame sequences with V and J called. Some clones fail to appear in such tables; in the studies checked, an unresolved V gene covers under half of the shortfall, and the cause of the remainder is unknown. That table furnishes V, J and clone size, whereas the DNA furnished D and trimming. For this sample there are 64,000 or so clones; about 70% appear just once. The ten largest clones add up to about 7.6% of the sample.

Of note for this clone: Its antigen is unknown. Base-call qualities are not available, and no considerably larger clone is one nucleotide away.

From V the trimming removes 6 bases and from J it removes 2 bases, while the gene matches leave 7 bases of the junction unaccounted for. The CDR1 and CDR2 encoded by the germline V gene are SNHLY and FYNNEI. There are 14 amino acids in the CDR3, from cysteine to phenylalanine inclusive. The entry retains the CDR3 DNA only, 42 bases that are in frame from base 1. The cohort consisted of 666 healthy bone marrow donors. At the time of sampling, every cohort member was nominally healthy, though immune exposures that went unrecorded were likely present. The donor was CMV seropositive and belonged to the group of 250 to 350 seropositive cohort members. A peripheral blood sample was collected from each donor, and TCR beta sequencing was performed on peripheral blood mononuclear cells. The Qiagen DNeasy Blood Extraction Kit was used to extract genomic DNA from the blood cell samples.

The receptor chain draws on TRBV2 and TRBJ2-7, and 7 junctional nucleotides match TRBD1. The receptor was isolated from a man aged 35 to 55 in good health and CMV-seropositive. Specimen: PBMCs. CDR3 protein: CASRLTGTAYEQYF. Here is the DNA: TGTGCCAGCAGGCTAACCGGGACAGCCTACGAGCAGTACTTC.